The T cell receptor (beta chain) under discussion was sequenced for a study of T-cell memory formation after mild COVID-19. V lost 0 bases to trimming and J lost 0 bases; unmatched junction nucleotides: 7. This CDR3 is built from 19 residues. Germline V gives CDR1 DFQATT, CDR2 SNEGSKA (reference sequence). One entry per CDR3 protein results from TCRdb running MiXCR on the 5' RACE reads. The table lists 250,000 to 350,000 distinct CDR3 sequences, approximately 15% of them singletons. Whole-study findings and limits: For contracting clones, CD4+ ones sat mainly in CM and EM, CD8+ in EMRA.

This clonotype was counted a few times. Its target is not known. Source material: PBMCs or a T cell subset sorted from them (not recorded which). The chain uses TRBV20-1 and TRBJ2-3; 15 bases match TRBD2. The receptor was isolated from a man younger than 35 who had mild COVID-19 (a few samples of this study predate the infection). Cell type and time point are not known. Here the CDR3 DNA reads TGCAGTGCTAGAGAACTGGGACTAGCGGGGGGACCAAGCACAGATACGCAGTATTTT. The encoded protein is CSARELGLAGGPSTDTQYF.